The T cell receptor beta chain under discussion was sequenced for a study of T cell repertoires in cytomegalovirus infection. The wider study: A matching HLA type, together with CMV infection, was signaled by public TCR beta signatures.

Via MiXCR, TCRdb re-called the reads, giving one row per CDR3 protein. The sample carries about 150,000 distinct CDR3 sequences, less than 25% recorded once. This clonotype was detected many times. V was pared by 4 bases and J by 7 bases, with 22 bases between. This CDR3 has 16 residues. Germline CDR1 SGHTA, CDR2 FQGNSA. The sequenced material came from PBMCs. V is TRBV7-2 and J is TRBJ1-2; D is undetermined. This receptor was taken from a human donor in good health (CMV status not recorded). Some clones in this sample may be carry-over from other donors' samples. Written as DNA, the CDR3 is TGTGCCAGCAGCTCTCGGGGAGGGAGCAGTGCTAGTGGCTACACCTTC. This sequence encodes CASSSRGGSSASGYTF.